Below, one T cell receptor (beta chain) is given with its context. Its target is unknown. The record originates from a study of cytomegalovirus exposure and HLA in healthy donors. CDR1 and CDR2 from the germline V gene are LNHNV and YYDKDF (reference sequence). The junction had 7 bases not matched to a gene; V was cut back by 2 bases and J by 7 bases. The CDR3 sequence is 16 residues long. 13 Jbeta primers and 60 Vbeta primers were used for the PCR. Data came from immunoSEQ multiplex PCR; TCRdb stores just in-frame clones and leaves some out. The data contain about 190,000 clones, approximately 78% of them seen just once; the ten biggest clones take up around 0.75%. Overall study results and limits: With later analysis, a missense DCLRE1C variant became linked to TCR beta V- and J-gene trimming.

The sample consisted of PBMCs. The V and J genes are TRBV15 and TRBJ1-4, with 10 bases fitting TRBD1. This TCR was recovered from a woman between 18 and 29 years old in good health and CMV-seronegative. The CDR3 DNA follows: TGTGCCACCAGCAGACATCCGACAGGGGGCACTGAAAAACTGTTTTTT. It codes for CATSRHPTGGTEKLFF.